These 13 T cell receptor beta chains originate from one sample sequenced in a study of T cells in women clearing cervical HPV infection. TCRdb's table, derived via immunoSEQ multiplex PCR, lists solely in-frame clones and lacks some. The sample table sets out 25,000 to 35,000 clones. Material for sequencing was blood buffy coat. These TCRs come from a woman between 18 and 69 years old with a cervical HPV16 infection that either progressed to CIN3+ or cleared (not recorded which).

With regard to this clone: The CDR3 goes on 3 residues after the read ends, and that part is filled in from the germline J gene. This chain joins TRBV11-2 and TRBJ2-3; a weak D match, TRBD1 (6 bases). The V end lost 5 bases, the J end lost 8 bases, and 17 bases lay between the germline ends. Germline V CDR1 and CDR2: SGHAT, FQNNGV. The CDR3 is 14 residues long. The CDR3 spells CASSAPRTGSTQYF. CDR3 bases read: TGTGCCAGCAGCGCTCCTCGAACAGGGTCTACG.

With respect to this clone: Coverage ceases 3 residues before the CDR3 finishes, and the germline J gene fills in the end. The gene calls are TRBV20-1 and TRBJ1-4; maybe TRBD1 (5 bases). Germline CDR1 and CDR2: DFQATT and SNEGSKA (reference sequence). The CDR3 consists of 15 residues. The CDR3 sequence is CSAVYQSAGNSPLFF. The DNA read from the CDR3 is TGCAGTGCCGTATACCAATCCGCAGGGAATTCACCA.

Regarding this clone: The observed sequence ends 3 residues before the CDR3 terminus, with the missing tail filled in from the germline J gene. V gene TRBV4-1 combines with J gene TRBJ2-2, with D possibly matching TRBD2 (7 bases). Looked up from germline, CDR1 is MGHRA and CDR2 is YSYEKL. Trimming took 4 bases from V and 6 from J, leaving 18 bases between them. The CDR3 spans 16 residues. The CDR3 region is CASSPVGLGGPGELFF. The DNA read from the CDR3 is TGCGCCAGCAGCCCGGTAGGGTTGGGGGGGCCCGGGGAG.

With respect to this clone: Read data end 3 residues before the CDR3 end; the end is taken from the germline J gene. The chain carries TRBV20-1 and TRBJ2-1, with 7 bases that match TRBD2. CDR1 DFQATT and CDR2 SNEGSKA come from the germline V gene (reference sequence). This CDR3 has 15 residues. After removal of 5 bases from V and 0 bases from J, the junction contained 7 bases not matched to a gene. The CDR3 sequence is CSAAAGSSSYNEQFF. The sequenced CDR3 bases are TGCAGTGCTGCAGCGGGGTCTAGCTCCTACAATGAG.

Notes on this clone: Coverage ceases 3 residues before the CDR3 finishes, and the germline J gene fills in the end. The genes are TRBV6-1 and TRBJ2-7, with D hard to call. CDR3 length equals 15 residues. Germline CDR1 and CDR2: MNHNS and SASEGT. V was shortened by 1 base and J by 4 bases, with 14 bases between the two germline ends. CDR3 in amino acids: CASSEDLDMAYEQYF. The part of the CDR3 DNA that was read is TGTGCCAGCAGTGAAGATCTTGATATGGCTTACGAG.

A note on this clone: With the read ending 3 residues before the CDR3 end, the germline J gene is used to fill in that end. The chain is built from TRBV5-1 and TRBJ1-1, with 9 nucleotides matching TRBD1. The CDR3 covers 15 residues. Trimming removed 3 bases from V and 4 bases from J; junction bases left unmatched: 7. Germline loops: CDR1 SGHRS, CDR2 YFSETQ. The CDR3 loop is CASSWVDRGVTEAFF. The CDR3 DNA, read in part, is TGCGCCAGCAGCTGGGTTGACAGGGGGGTCACTGAA.

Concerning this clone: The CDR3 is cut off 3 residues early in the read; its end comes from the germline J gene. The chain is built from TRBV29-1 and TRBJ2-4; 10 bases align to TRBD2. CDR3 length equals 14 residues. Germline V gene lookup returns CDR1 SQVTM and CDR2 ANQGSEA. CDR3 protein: CSVLGSSGGETQYF. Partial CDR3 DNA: TGCAGCGTACTCGGTTCTAGCGGGGGTGAGACT.

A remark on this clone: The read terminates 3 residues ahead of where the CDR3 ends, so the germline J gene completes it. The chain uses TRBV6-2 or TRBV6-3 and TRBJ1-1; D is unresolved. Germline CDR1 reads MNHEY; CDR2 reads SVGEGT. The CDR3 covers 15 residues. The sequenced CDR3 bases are TGTGCCAGCAGTTACTCAGGGTTGCGACAAGAGACA. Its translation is CASSYSGLRQET. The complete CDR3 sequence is CASSYSGLRQETAFF.

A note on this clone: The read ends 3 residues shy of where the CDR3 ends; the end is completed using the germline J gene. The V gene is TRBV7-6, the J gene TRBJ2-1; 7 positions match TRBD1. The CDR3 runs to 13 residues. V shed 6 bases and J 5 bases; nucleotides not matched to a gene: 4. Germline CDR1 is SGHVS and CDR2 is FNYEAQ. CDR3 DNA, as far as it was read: TGTGCCAGCAGAACGGGACAGAACAATGAG. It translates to CASRTGQNNE. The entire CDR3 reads CASRTGQNNEQFF.

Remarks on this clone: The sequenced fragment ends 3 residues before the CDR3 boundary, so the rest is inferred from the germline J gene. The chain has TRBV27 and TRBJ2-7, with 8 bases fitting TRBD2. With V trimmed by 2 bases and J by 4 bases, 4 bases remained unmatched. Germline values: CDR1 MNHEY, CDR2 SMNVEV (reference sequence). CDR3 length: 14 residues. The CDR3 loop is CASSLSGRVYEQYF. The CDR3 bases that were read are TGTGCCAGCAGTTTAAGCGGGAGAGTGTACGAG.

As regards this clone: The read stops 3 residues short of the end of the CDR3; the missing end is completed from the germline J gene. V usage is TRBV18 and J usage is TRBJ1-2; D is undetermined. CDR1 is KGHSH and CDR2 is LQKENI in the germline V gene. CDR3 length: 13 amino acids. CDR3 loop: CASSPNPSDDYTF. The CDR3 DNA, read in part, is TGTGCCAGCTCACCTAACCCCAGCGACGAC.

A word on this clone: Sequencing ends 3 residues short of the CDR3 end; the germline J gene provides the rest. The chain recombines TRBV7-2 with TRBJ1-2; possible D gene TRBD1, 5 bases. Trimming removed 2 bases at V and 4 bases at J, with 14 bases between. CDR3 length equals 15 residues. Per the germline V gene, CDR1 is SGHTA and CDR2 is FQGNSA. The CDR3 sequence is CASSLMAGSPYGYTF. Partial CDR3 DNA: TGTGCCAGCAGCTTAATGGCAGGGAGCCCCTATGGC.

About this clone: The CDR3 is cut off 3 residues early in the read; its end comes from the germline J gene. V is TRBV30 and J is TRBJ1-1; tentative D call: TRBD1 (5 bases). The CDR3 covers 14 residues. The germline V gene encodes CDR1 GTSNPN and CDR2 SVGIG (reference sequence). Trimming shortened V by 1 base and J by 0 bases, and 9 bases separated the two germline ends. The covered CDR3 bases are TGTGCCTGGAGTGCGGGACTGATGAACACTGAA. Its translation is CAWSAGLMNTE. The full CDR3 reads CAWSAGLMNTEAFF.